This T cell receptor (beta chain) came from a study of blood T cell repertoires in COVID-19. Trimming took off 3 bases at V and 3 bases at J, with 9 bases between the two ends. The germline V gene encodes CDR1 SGHRS and CDR2 YFSETQ. This CDR3 comprises 13 residues. Method: immunoSEQ multiplex PCR; TCRdb's copy keeps in-frame clones and lacks some. The table has 150,000 or so clones, about four fifths seen once. This clonotype was sampled from a human donor in a cohort sampled during active COVID-19. The sequenced sample consisted of peripheral blood. The rearrangement joins TRBV5-1 to TRBJ1-1, with D possibly being TRBD1 (5 bases). CDR3 sequence: CASSSRGDTEAFF. The DNA for the CDR3 is TGCGCCAGCAGCTCGCGGGGGGACACTGAAGCTTTCTTT.